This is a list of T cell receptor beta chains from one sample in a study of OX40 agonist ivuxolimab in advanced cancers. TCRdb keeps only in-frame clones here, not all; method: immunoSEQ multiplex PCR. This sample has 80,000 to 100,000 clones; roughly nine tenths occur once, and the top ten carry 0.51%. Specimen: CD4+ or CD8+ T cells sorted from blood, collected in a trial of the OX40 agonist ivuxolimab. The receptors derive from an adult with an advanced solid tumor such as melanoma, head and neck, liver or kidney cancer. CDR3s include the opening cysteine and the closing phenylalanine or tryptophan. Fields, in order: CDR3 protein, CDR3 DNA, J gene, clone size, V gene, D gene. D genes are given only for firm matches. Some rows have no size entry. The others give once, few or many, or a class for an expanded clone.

CDR3aa: CASSLGGVQETQYF; CDR3nt: TGTGCCAGCAGCTTAGGGGGGGTACAAGAGACCCAGTACTTC; j_gene: TRBJ2-5; abundance: once; v_gene: TRBV11-1; d_gene: -
CDR3aa: CASSLSDSYEQYF; CDR3nt: TGTGCCAGCAGCTTATCAGACAGCTACGAGCAGTACTTC; j_gene: TRBJ2-7; abundance: -; v_gene: TRBV11-3; d_gene: -
CDR3aa: CASSPPGERERAQYF; CDR3nt: TGTGCCAGCAGTCCCCCTGGCGAGCGGGAGCGAGCCCAGTACTTC; j_gene: TRBJ2-5; abundance: -; v_gene: TRBV5-4; d_gene: TRBD2
CDR3aa: CASGLGSYEQYF; CDR3nt: TGTGCCAGCGGTCTGGGAAGCTACGAGCAGTACTTC; j_gene: TRBJ2-7; abundance: -; v_gene: TRBV6-5; d_gene: -
CDR3aa: CAWSPGQGLPKLFF; CDR3nt: TGTGCCTGGAGTCCGGGACAGGGTCTACCAAAACTGTTTTTT; j_gene: TRBJ1-4; abundance: -; v_gene: TRBV30; d_gene: TRBD1
CDR3aa: CAWSVLRGTDTQYF; CDR3nt: TGTGCCTGGAGTGTATTACGGGGCACAGATACGCAGTATTTT; j_gene: TRBJ2-3; abundance: few; v_gene: TRBV30; d_gene: -
CDR3aa: CASSRDRGDTQYF; CDR3nt: TGTGCCAGCAGCCGGGACAGGGGAGATACGCAGTATTTT; j_gene: TRBJ2-3; abundance: -; v_gene: TRBV11-2; d_gene: TRBD1
CDR3aa: CASSPGESQFF; CDR3nt: TGTGCCAGCTCACCGGGGGAATCACAGTTCTTC; j_gene: TRBJ2-1; abundance: -; v_gene: TRBV18; d_gene: -
CDR3aa: CASSQGPSFPTEAFF; CDR3nt: TGTGCCAGCAGCCAAGGGCCCAGTTTCCCCACTGAAGCTTTCTTT; j_gene: TRBJ1-1; abundance: -; v_gene: TRBV14; d_gene: -
CDR3aa: CASSSQTGGNEQYF; CDR3nt: TGCGCCAGCAGTTCTCAGACAGGGGGCAACGAGCAGTACTTC; j_gene: TRBJ2-7; abundance: -; v_gene: TRBV5-1; d_gene: TRBD1